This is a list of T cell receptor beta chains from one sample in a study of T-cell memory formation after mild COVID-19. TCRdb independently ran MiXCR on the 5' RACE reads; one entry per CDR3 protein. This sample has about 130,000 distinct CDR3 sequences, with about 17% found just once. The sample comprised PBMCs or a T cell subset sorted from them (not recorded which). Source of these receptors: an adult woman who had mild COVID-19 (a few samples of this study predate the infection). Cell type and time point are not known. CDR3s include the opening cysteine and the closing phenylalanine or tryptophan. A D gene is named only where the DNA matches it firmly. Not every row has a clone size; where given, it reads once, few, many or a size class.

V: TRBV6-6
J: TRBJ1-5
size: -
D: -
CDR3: CASRRYRDGPNQPQHF
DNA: TGTGCCAGCAGGCGGTACAGGGATGGGCCTAATCAGCCCCAGCATTTT

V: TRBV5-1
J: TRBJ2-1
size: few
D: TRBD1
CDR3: CASSPLDRAGEQFF
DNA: TGCGCCAGCAGCCCCTTGGACAGGGCGGGTGAGCAGTTCTTC

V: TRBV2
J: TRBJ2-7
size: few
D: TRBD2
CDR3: CASKFEVAGVLDEQYF
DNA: TGTGCCAGCAAATTTGAAGTAGCGGGAGTTCTGGACGAGCAGTACTTC

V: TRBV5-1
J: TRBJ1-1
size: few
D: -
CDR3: CASADGNTEAFF
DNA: TGCGCCAGCGCGGACGGGAACACTGAAGCTTTCTTT

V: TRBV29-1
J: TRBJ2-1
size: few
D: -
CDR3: CSVGGGEQFF
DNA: TGCAGCGTTGGAGGAGGCGAGCAGTTCTTC

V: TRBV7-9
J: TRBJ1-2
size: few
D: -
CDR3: CASSFSGVNYGYTF
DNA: TGTGCCAGCAGCTTTTCCGGAGTTAACTATGGCTACACCTTC

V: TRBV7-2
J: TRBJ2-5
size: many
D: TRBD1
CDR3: CASSLSGRGETQYF
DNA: TGTGCCAGCAGCTTATCGGGCAGGGGGGAGACCCAGTACTTC

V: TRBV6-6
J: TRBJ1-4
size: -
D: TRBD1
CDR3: CASSYDRADEKLFF
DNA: TGTGCCAGCAGTTACGACAGGGCCGATGAAAAACTGTTTTTT

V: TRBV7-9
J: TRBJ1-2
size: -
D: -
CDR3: CASSLGDWYGYTF
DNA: TGTGCCAGCAGCTTAGGGGACTGGTATGGCTACACCTTC

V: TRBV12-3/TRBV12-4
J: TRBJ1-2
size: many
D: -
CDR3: CASSRHYGYTF
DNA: TGTGCCAGCAGCCGACATTATGGCTACACCTTC

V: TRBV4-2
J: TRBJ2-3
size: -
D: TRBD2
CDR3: CASSQIGGDPPYTQYF
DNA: TGTGCCAGCAGCCAGATCGGGGGGGATCCCCCATATACGCAGTATTTT

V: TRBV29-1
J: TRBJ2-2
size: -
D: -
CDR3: CSVGQGSTGELFF
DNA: TGCAGCGTTGGGCAGGGATCCACCGGGGAGCTGTTTTTT

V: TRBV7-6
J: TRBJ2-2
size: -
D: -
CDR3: CASSLALGTPNTGELFF
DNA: TGTGCCAGCAGCTTAGCGCTCGGGACACCAAACACCGGGGAGCTGTTTTTT

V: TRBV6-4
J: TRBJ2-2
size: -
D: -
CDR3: CASRGSGELFF
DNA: TGTGCCAGCAGAGGGTCCGGGGAGCTGTTTTTT

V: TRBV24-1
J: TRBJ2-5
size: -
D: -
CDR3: CATSDPGTKETQYF
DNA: TGTGCCACCAGTGATCCCGGGACAAAAGAGACCCAGTACTTC

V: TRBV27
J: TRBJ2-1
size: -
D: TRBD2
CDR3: CASSPRWSRGTYNEQFF
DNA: TGTGCCAGCAGTCCCCGATGGTCGCGGGGGACCTACAATGAGCAGTTCTTC

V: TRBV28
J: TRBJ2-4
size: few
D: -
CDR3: CASSLMWESKNIQYF
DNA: TGTGCCAGCAGTTTAATGTGGGAGTCCAAAAACATTCAGTACTTC

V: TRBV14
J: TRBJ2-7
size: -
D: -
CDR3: CASTQGMGYEQYF
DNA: TGTGCCAGCACCCAGGGAATGGGGTACGAGCAGTACTTC

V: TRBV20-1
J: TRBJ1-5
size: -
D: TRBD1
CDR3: CSARGQGHQPQHF
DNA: TGCAGTGCTAGAGGACAGGGACATCAGCCCCAGCATTTT

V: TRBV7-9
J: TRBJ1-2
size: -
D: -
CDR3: CASSLDVGAPNYGYTF
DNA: TGTGCCAGCAGCTTAGATGTAGGGGCACCTAACTATGGCTACACCTTC

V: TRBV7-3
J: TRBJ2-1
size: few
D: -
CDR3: CASSPHGGWGDEQFF
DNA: TGTGCCAGCAGCCCCCATGGGGGATGGGGCGATGAGCAGTTCTTC

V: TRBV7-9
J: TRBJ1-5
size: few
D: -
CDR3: CASSLGHQPQHF
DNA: TGTGCCAGCAGCTTAGGCCATCAGCCCCAGCATTTT

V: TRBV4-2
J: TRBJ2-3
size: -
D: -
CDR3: CASSQDWSTDTQYF
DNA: TGTGCCAGCAGCCAAGATTGGAGCACAGATACGCAGTATTTT

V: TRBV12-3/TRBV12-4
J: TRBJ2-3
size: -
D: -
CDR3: CASSLFAGAARDTQYF
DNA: TGTGCCAGCAGTTTATTCGCGGGGGCAGCTCGGGATACGCAGTATTTT

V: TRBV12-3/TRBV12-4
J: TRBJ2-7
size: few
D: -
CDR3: CASTAAFYEQYF
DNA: TGTGCCAGCACCGCAGCCTTCTACGAGCAGTACTTC

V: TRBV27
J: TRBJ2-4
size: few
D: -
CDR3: CASRRDTRGIQYF
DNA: TGTGCCAGCAGGCGGGACACTCGTGGCATTCAGTACTTC

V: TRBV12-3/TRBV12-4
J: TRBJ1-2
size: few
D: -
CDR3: CANYPSGTGYTF
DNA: TGTGCGAACTACCCCTCCGGGACCGGCTACACCTTC

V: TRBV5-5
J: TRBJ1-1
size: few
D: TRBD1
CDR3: CASSAGTVNTEAFF
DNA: TGTGCCAGCAGCGCCGGGACAGTGAACACTGAAGCTTTCTTT

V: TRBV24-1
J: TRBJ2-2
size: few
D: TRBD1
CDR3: CATSDPGTGGTGELFF
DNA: TGTGCCACCAGTGATCCGGGGACAGGGGGCACCGGGGAGCTGTTTTTT

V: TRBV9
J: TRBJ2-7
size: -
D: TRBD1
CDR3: CASSVGQGAYEQYF
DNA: TGTGCCAGCAGCGTAGGGCAGGGGGCCTACGAGCAGTACTTC

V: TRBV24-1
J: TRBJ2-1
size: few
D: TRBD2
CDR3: CATSDYGGGKNEQFF
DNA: TGTGCCACCAGTGATTATGGCGGGGGGAAGAATGAGCAGTTCTTC

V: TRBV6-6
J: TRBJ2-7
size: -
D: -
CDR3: CASSYQTPGPEQYF
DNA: TGTGCCAGCAGTTACCAGACCCCCGGCCCCGAGCAGTACTTC

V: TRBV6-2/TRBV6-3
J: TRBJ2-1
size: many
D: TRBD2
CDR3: CASSYDPTSGSAYNEQFF
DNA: TGTGCCAGCAGTTACGACCCGACTAGCGGGAGCGCCTACAATGAGCAGTTCTTC

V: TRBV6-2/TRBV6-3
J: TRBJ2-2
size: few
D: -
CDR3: CASRRDPAGELFF
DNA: TGTGCCAGCCGACGGGACCCGGCCGGGGAGCTGTTTTTT

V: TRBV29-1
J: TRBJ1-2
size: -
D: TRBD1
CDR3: CSVAEGQGPSQGLSHPGYTF
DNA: TGCAGCGTTGCCGAGGGACAGGGACCGTCGCAAGGCCTCTCCCACCCCGGCTACACCTTC

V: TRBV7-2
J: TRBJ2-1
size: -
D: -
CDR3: CASSSPMGRWNEQFF
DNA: TGTGCCAGCAGCTCCCCAATGGGGAGATGGAATGAGCAGTTCTTC

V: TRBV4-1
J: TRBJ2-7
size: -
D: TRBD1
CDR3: CASSLTRTGGTYEQYF
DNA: TGCGCCAGCAGCCTTACCCGGACAGGGGGGACCTACGAGCAGTACTTC

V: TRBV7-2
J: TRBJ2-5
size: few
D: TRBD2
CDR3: CASSSGTRQETQYF
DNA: TGTGCCAGCAGCTCCGGGACTAGACAAGAGACCCAGTACTTC

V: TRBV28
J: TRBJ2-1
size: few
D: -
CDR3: CASSTQGPGRYNEQFF
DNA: TGTGCCAGCAGTACTCAGGGGCCTGGCCGTTACAATGAGCAGTTCTTC

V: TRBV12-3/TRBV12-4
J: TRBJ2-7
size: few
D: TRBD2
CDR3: CASNPSGSSYEQYF
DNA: TGTGCCAGCAACCCCAGCGGGAGCTCCTACGAGCAGTACTTC

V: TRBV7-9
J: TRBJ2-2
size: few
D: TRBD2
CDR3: CASSLNSGRANTGELFF
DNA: TGTGCCAGCAGCTTAAATAGCGGGAGGGCCAACACCGGGGAGCTGTTTTTT

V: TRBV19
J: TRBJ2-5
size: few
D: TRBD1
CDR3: CASSTPPGTEETQYF
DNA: TGTGCCAGTAGTACTCCTCCCGGGACAGAAGAGACCCAGTACTTC

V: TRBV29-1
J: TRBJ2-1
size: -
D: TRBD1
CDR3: CSVDAGTAFFYNEQFF
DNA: TGCAGCGTTGACGCCGGGACAGCGTTCTTCTACAATGAGCAGTTCTTC

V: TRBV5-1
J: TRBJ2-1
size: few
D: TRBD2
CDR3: CASSPLAASYNEQFF
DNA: TGCGCCAGCAGCCCCCTAGCGGCCTCCTACAATGAGCAGTTCTTC

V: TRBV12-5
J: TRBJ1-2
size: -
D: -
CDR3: CASRWGQGYYGYTF
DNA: TGTGCTAGTAGGTGGGGACAAGGATACTATGGCTACACCTTC

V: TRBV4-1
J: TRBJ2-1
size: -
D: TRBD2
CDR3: CASSQQSGVSYNEQFF
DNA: TGCGCCAGCAGCCAGCAAAGCGGGGTCTCCTACAATGAGCAGTTCTTC

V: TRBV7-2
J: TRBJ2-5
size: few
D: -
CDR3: CASSLKLETQYF
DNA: TGTGCCAGCAGCTTAAAATTAGAGACCCAGTACTTC

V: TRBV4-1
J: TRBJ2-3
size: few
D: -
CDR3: CASRPGPTDTQYF
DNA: TGCGCCAGCAGACCAGGGCCGACAGATACGCAGTATTTT

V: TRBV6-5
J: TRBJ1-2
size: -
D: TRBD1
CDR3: CASSYWIGTGVMDGYTF
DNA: TGTGCCAGCAGTTACTGGATAGGGACAGGGGTAATGGATGGCTACACCTTC

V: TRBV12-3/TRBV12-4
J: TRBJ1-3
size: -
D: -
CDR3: CASSFSHSSGNTIYF
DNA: TGTGCCAGCAGTTTCAGTCATAGCTCTGGAAACACCATATATTTT

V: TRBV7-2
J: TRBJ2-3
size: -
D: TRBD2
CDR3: CASSLDYGLASTDTQYF
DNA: TGTGCCAGCAGCTTAGACTATGGACTAGCTAGCACAGATACGCAGTATTTT

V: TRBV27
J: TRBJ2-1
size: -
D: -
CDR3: CASSESREGAFYNEQFF
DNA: TGTGCCAGCAGTGAGTCGAGGGAAGGGGCCTTCTACAATGAGCAGTTCTTC

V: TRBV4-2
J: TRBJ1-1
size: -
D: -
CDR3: CASSQDVWGTEAFF
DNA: TGTGCCAGCAGCCAAGATGTTTGGGGGACTGAAGCTTTCTTT

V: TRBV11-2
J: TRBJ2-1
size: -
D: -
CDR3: CASRSLTPYNEQFF
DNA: TGTGCCAGCAGGTCCCTAACTCCTTACAATGAGCAGTTCTTC

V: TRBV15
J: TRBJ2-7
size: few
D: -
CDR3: CATSRERAGAYEQYF
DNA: TGTGCCACCAGCAGAGAACGTGCAGGGGCATACGAGCAGTACTTC

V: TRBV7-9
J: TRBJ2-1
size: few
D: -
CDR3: CASSVKGDNEQFF
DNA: TGTGCCAGCAGCGTGAAGGGAGACAATGAGCAGTTCTTC

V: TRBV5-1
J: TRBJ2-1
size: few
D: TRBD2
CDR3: CATTPGTSGGSSYNEQFF
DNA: TGCGCCACAACCCCCGGGACTAGCGGGGGGAGCTCCTACAATGAGCAGTTCTTC

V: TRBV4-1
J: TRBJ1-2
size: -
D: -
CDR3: CASSQDLEEPWGYTF
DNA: TGCGCCAGCAGCCAAGATCTCGAGGAGCCTTGGGGCTACACCTTC

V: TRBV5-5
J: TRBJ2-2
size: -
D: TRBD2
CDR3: CASSLVLAGSTGELFF
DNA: TGTGCCAGCAGCTTGGTACTAGCGGGGAGCACCGGGGAGCTGTTTTTT

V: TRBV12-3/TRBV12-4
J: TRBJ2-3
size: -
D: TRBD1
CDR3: CAGTGGPDTQYF
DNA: TGTGCCGGGACAGGGGGACCAGATACGCAGTATTTT